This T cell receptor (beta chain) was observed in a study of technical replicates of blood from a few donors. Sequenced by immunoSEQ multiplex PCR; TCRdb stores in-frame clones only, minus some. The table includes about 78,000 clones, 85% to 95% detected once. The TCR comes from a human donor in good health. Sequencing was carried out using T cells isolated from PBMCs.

The CDR3 here is CASSFLAGAEDTQYF. The CDR3 region has the DNA TGTGCCAGCAGTTTTCTCGCGGGAGCGGAAGATACGCAGTATTTT. The rearrangement joins TRBV27 to TRBJ2-3; 7 nucleotides match TRBD2. Germline values: CDR1 MNHEY, CDR2 SMNVEV (reference sequence). The CDR3 has 15 amino acids. V lost 3 bases and J lost 5; bases outside the gene matches: 8.